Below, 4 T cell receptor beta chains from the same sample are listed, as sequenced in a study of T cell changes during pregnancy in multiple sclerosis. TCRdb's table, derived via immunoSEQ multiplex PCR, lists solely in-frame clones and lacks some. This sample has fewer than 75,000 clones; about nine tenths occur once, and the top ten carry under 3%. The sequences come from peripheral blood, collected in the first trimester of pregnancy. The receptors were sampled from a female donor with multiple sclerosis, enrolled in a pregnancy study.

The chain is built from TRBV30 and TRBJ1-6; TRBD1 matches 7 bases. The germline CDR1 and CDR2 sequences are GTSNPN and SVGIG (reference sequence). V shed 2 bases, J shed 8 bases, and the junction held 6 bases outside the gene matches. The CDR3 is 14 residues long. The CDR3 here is CAWSRRQGDSPLHF. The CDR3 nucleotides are TGTGCCTGGAGTCGCCGACAGGGTGATTCACCCCTCCACTTT.

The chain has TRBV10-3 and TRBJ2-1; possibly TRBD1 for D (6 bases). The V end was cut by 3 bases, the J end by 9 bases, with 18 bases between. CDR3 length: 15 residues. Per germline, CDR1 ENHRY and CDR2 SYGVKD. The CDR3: CAISDSSSTGSEQFF. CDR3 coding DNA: TGTGCCATCAGTGATTCGTCTAGCACAGGGAGTGAGCAGTTCTTC.

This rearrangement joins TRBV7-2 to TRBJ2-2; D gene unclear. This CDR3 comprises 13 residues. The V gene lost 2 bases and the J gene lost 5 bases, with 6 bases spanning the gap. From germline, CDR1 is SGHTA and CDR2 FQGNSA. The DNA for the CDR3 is TGTGCCAGCAGCTTAACGGGTACCGGGGAGCTGTTTTTT. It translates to CASSLTGTGELFF.

Written as DNA, the CDR3 is TGTGCCAGTAGTATAGGCGGGGATCAGCCCCAGCATTTT. As protein: CASSIGGDQPQHF. The genes are TRBV19 and TRBJ1-5; D is unresolved. Looked up from germline, CDR1 is LNHDA and CDR2 is SQIVND (reference sequence). The germline V and J ends were trimmed by 1 base and 5 bases, with 6 bases remaining between them. The length of the CDR3 is 13 residues. The complete variable domain, with remaining parts taken from reference TRBV19 and TRBJ1-5, reads DGGITQSPKYLFRKEGQNVTLSCEQNLNHDAMYWYRQDPGQGLRLIYYSQIVNDFQKGDIAEGYSVSREKKESFPLTVTSAQKNPTAFYLCASSIGGDQPQHFGDGTRLSIL.